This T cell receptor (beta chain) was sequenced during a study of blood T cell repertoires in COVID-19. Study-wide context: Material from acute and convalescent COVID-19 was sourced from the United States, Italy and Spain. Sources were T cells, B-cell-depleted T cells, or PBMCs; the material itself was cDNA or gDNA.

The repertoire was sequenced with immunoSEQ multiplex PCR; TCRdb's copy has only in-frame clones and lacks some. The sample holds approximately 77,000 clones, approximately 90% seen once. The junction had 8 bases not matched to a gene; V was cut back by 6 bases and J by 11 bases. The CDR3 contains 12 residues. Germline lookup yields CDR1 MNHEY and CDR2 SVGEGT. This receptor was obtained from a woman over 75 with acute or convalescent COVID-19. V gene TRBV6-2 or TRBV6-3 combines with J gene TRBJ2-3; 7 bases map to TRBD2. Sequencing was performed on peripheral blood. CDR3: CASSFGLGRQYF. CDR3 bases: TGTGCCAGCAGCTTCGGACTAGGACGGCAGTATTTT.